This TCR beta chain was captured by sequencing in a study of response to subunit inactivated influenza vaccine. TCRdb ran MiXCR on the RT-PCR reads and lists one entry per CDR3 protein. The data contain about 780,000 distinct CDR3 sequences, 15% to 20% of them seen just once; the ten biggest clones take up 11%. The CDR3 contains 16 residues. CDR1 is SGHRS, CDR2 YFSETQ, per germline. With V trimmed by 3 bases and J by 2 bases, 3 bases remained unmatched. This rearrangement joins TRBV5-1 to TRBJ2-1; 12 bases are a match to TRBD1. Sample: PBMCs from blood, taken 4 to 6 days after vaccination. The sequence was collected from a man aged 50-60 years who received an inactivated influenza vaccine. The CDR3 is CASSSRDRGPYNEQFF. The CDR3 DNA reads TGCGCCAGCAGCTCACGGGACAGGGGGCCCTACAATGAGCAGTTCTTC.